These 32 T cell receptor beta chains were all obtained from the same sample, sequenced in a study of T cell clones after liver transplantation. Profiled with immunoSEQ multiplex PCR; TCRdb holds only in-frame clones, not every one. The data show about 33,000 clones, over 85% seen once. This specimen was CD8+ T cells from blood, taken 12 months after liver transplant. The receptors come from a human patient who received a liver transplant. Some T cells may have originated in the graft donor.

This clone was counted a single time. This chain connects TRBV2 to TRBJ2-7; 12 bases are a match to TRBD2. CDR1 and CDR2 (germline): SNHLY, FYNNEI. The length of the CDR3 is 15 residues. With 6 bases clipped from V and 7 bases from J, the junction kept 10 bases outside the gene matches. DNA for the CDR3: TGTGCCAGCAGCGATCGACTAGCGGGAGCAAAAGAGCAGTACTTC. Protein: CASSDRLAGAKEQYF.

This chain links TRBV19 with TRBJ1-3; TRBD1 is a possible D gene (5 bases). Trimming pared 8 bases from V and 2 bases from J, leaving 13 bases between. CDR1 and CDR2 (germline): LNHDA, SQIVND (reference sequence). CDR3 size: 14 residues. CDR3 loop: CASWGEGAGNTIYF. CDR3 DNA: TGTGCCAGTTGGGGCGAGGGAGCTGGAAACACCATATATTTT.

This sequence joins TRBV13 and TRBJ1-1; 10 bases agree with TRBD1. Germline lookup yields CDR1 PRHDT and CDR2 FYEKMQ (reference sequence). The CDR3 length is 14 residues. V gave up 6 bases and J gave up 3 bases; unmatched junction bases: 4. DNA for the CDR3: TGTGCCAGCAGATCCGGGACAGGGGACACTGAAGCTTTCTTT. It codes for CASRSGTGDTEAFF. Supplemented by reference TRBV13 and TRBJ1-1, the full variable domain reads AAGVIQSPRHLIKEKRETATLKCYPIPRHDTVYWYQQGPGQDPQFLISFYEKMQSDKGSIPDRFSAQQFSDYHSELNMSSLELGDSALYFCASRSGTGDTEAFFGQGTRLTVV.

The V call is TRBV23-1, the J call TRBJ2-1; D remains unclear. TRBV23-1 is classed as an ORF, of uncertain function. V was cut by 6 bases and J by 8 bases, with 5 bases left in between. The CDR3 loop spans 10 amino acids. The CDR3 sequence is CASRIDEQFF. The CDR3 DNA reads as TGCGCCAGCAGAATTGATGAGCAGTTCTTC.

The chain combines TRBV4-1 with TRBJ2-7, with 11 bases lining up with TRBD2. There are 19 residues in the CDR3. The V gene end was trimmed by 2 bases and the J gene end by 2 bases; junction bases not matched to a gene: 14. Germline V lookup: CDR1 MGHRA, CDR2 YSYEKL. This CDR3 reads CASSQKIPPTSGAAYEQYF. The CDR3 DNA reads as TGCGCCAGCAGCCAAAAGATACCCCCGACTAGCGGGGCAGCCTACGAGCAGTACTTC.

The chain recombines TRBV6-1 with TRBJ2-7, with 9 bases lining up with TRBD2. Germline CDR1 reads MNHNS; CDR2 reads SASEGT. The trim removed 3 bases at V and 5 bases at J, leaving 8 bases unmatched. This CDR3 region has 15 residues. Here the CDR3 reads CASSDWREGLNEQYF. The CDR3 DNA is TGTGCCAGCAGTGATTGGCGGGAGGGCCTCAACGAGCAGTACTTC.

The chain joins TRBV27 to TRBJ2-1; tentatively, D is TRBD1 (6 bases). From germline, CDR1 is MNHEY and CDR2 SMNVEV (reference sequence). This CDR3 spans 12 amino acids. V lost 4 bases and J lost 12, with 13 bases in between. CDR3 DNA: TGTGCCAGCAGTTCGCCCAGGGGAACGCAGTTCTTC. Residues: CASSSPRGTQFF.

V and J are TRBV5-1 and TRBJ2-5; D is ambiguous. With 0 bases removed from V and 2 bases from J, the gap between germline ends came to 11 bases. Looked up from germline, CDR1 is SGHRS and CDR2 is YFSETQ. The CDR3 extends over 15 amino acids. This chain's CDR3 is CASSLETVTQETQYF. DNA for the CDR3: TGCGCCAGCAGCTTGGAGACGGTCACACAAGAGACCCAGTACTTC.

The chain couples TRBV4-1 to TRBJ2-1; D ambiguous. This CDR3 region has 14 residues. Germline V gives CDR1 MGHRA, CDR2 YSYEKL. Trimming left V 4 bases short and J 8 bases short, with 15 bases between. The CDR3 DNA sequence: TGCGCCAGCAGCCTCGGCAGCGTTTTAGATGAGCAGTTCTTC. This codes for CASSLGSVLDEQFF.

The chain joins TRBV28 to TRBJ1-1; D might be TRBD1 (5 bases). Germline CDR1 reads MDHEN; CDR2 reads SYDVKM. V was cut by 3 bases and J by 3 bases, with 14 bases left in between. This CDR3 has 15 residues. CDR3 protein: CASSLERGLDTEAFF. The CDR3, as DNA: TGTGCCAGCAGTTTGGAGAGGGGTCTGGACACTGAAGCTTTCTTT.

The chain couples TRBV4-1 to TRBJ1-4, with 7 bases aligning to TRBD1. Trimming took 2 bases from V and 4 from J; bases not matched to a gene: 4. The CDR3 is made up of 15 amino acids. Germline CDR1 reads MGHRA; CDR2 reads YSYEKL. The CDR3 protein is CASSQRTGLNEKLFF. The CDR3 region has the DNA TGCGCCAGCAGCCAAAGGACAGGACTTAATGAAAAACTGTTTTTT.

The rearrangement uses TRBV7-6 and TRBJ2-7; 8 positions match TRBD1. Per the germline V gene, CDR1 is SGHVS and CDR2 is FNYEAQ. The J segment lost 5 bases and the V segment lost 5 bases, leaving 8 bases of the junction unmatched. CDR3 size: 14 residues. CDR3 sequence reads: CASSLQDRAHEQYF. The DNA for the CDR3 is TGTGCCAGCAGCCTACAGGACAGGGCTCACGAGCAGTACTTC.

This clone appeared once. As DNA, the CDR3 is TGTGCCAGCAGCGGCGGGGGGGGACCTCTAGTCGAGCAGTACTTC. Translating gives CASSGGGGPLVEQYF. The chain couples TRBV9 to TRBJ2-7; 9 nucleotides align to TRBD2. CDR1 and CDR2 (germline): SGDLS, YYNGEE. After removal of 3 bases from V and 6 bases from J, the junction contained 10 bases not matched to a gene. The CDR3 has 15 residues.

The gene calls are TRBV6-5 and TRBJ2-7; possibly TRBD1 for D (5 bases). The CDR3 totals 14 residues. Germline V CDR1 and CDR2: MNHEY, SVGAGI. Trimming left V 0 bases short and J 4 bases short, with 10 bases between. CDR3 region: CASSYSWGAYEQYF. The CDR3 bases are TGTGCCAGCAGTTACTCTTGGGGCGCGTACGAGCAGTACTTC.

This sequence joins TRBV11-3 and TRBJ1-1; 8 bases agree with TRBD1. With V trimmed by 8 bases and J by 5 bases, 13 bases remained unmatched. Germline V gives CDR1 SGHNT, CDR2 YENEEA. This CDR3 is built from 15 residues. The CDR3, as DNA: TGTGCCAGCGCGGGAGACAGGGGATGGGAAACTGAAGCTTTCTTT. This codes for CASAGDRGWETEAFF.

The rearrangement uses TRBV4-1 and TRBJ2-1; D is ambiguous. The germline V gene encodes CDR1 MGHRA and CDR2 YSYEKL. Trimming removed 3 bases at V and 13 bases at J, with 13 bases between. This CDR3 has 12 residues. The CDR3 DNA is TGCGCCAGCAGCCATTCTCCGGAAGAACAGTTCTTC. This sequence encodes CASSHSPEEQFF.

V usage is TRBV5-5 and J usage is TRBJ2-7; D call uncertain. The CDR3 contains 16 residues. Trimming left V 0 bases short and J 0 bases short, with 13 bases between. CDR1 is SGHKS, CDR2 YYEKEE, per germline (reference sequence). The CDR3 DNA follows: TGTGCCAGCAGCTTGGCCCTCTCGGCTCACTCCTACGAGCAGTACTTC. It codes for CASSLALSAHSYEQYF.

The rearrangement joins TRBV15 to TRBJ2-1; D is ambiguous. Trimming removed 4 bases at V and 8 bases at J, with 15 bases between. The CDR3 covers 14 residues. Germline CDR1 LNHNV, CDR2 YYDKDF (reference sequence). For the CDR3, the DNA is TGTGCCACCAGCACGGATGCTCTAATGCATGAGCAGTTCTTC. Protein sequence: CATSTDALMHEQFF.

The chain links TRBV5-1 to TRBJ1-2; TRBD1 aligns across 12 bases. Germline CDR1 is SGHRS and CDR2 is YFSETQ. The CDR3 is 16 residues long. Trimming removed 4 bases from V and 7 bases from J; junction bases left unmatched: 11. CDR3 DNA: TGCGCCAGCAGCGCACGATCCGGGACAGGGGGCGTTGGCTACACCTTC. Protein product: CASSARSGTGGVGYTF.

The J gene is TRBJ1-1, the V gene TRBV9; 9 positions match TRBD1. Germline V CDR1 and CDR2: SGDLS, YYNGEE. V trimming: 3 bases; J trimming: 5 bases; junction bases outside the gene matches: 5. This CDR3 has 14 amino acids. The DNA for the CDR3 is TGTGCCAGCAGCGCTGACAGGGGGTGGACTGAAGCTTTCTTT. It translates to CASSADRGWTEAFF.

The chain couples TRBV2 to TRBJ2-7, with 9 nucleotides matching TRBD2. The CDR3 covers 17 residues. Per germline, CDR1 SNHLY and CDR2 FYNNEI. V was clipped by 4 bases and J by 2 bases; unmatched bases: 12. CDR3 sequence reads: CASSVGLAGMGTYEQYF. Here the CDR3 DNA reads TGTGCCAGCAGTGTAGGGCTAGCGGGGATGGGAACCTACGAGCAGTACTTC.

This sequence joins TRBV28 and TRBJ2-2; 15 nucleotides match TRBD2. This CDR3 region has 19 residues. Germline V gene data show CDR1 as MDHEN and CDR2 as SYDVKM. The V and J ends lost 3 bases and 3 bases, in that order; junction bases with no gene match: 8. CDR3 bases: TGTGCCAGCAGTTTTGTCGGACTAGCGGGAGGGCCGGACACCGGGGAGCTGTTTTTT. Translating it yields CASSFVGLAGGPDTGELFF.

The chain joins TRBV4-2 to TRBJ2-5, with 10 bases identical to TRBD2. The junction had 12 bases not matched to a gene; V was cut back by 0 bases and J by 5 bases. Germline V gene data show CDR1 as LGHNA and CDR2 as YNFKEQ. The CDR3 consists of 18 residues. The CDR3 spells CASSQDDSGRAFMETQYF. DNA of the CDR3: TGTGCCAGCAGCCAAGATGACAGCGGGAGGGCCTTCATGGAGACCCAGTACTTC.

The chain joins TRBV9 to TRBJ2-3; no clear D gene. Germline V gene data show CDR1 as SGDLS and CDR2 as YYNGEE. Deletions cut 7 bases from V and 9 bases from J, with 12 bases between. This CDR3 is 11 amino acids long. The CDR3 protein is CASGPSNTQYF. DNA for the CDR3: TGTGCCAGCGGGCCCTCAAACACGCAGTATTTT.

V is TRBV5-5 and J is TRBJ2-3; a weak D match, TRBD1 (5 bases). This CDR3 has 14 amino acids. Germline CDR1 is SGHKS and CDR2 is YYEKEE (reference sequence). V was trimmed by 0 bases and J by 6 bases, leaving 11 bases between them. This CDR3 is CASSLDRSPDTQYF. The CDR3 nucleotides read TGTGCCAGCAGCTTGGACAGGTCTCCGGATACGCAGTATTTT.

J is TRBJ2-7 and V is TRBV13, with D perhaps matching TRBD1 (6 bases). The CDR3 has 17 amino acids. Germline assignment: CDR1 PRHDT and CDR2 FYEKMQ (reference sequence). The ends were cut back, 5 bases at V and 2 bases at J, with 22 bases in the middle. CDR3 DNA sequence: TGTGCCAGCAGCCATACCCAATCGGGACACCCAACCTACGAGCAGTACTTC. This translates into CASSHTQSGHPTYEQYF.

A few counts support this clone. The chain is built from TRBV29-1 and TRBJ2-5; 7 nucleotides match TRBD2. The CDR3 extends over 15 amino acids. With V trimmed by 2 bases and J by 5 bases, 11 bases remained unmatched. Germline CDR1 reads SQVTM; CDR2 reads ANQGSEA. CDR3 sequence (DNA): TGCAGCGTTGAAATGCGGCGGGAGTTTGTTGAGACCCAGTACTTC. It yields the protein CSVEMRREFVETQYF.

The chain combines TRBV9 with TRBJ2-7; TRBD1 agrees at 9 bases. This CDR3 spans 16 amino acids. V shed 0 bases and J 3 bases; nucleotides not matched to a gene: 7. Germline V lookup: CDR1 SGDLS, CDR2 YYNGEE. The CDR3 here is CASSVAGTGTNYEQYF. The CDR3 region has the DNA TGTGCCAGCAGCGTAGCAGGGACAGGGACCAACTACGAGCAGTACTTC.

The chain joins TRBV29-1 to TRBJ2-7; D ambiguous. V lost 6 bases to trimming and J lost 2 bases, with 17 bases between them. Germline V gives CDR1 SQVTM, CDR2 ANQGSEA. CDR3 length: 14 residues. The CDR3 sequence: CSVTPDGQAYEQYF. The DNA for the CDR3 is TGCAGCGTGACCCCTGATGGGCAGGCCTACGAGCAGTACTTC.

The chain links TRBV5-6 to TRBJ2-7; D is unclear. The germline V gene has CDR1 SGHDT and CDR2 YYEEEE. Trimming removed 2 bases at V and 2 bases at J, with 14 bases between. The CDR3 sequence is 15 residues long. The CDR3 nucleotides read TGTGCCAGCAGCTTCGGCTCAGGCTTGGCCTACGAGCAGTACTTC. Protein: CASSFGSGLAYEQYF. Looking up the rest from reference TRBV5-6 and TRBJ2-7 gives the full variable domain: DAGVTQSPTHLIKTRGQQVTLRCSPKSGHDTVSWYQQALGQGPQFIFQYYEEEERQRGNFPDRFSGHQFPNYSSELNVNALLLGDSALYLCASSFGSGLAYEQYFGPGTRLTVT.

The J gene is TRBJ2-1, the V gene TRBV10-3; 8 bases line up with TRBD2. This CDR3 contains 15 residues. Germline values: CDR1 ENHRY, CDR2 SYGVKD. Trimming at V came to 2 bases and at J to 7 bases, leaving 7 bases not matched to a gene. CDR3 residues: CAISEKGSGGNEQFF. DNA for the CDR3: TGTGCCATCAGTGAGAAGGGGAGCGGGGGAAATGAGCAGTTCTTC.

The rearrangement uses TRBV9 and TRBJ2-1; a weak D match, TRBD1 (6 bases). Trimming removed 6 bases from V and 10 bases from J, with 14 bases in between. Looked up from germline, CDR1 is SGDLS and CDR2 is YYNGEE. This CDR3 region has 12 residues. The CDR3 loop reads CASTQTGQEQFF. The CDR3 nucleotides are TGTGCCAGCACCCAAACTGGACAGGAGCAGTTCTTC.